This T cell receptor (beta chain) was identified during a study of T-cell reconstitution after alpha-beta-depleted transplantation in children. As it was prepared, the TCRbeta library received unique molecular identifiers. Each CDR3 protein gets one entry after TCRdb re-called the PCR reads with MiXCR. The repertoire has hundreds of thousands of distinct CDR3 sequences, 10% of them found once; the top ten carry less than 5%. The CDR3 loop spans 14 amino acids. V shed 5 bases and J shed 7 bases, with 15 bases lying between them. Per germline, CDR1 SEHNR and CDR2 FQNEAQ (reference sequence). This clonotype was seen ten or more times.

This clonotype was sampled from a human donor who donated a stem cell graft to a child with acute myeloid leukemia. The chain recombines TRBV7-9 with TRBJ2-1; D is undetermined. Sequenced here: PBMCs from the stem cell graft donor, sampled from the stem cell graft. CDR3 nucleotide sequence: TGTGCCAGCAGCCCACTTGGGCCTGGTAATGAGCAGTTCTTC. The encoded protein is CASSPLGPGNEQFF. The complete variable domain, with remaining parts taken from reference TRBV7-9 and TRBJ2-1, reads DTGVSQNPRHKITKRGQNVTFRCDPISEHNRLYWYRQTLGQGPEFLTYFQNEAQLEKSRLLSDRFSAERPKGSFSTLEIQRTEQGDSAMYLCASSPLGPGNEQFFGPGTRLTVL.